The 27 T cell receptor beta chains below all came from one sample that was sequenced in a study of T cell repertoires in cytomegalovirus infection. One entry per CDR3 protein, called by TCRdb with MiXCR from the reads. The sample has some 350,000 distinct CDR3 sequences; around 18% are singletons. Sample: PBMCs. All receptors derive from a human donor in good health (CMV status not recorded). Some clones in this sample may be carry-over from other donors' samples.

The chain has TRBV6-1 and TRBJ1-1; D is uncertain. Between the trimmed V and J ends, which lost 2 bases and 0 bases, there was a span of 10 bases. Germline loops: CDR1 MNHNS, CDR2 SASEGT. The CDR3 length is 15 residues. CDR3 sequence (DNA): TGTGCCAGCAGTGAATTCAGGACGGTGAACACTGAAGCTTTCTTT. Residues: CASSEFRTVNTEAFF.

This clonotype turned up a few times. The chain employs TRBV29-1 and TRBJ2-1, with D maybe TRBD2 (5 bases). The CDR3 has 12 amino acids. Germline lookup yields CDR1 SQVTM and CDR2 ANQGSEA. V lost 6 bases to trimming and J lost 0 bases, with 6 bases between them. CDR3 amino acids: CSVRGSYNEQFF. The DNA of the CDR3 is TGCAGCGTACGGGGCTCCTACAATGAGCAGTTCTTC.

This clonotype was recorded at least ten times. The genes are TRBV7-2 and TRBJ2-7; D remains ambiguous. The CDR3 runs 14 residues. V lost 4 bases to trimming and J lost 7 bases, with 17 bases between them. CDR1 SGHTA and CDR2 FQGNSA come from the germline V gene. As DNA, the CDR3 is TGTGCCAGCAGCTATATCTCTTCTAGTCGAGAGCAGTACTTC. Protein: CASSYISSSREQYF.

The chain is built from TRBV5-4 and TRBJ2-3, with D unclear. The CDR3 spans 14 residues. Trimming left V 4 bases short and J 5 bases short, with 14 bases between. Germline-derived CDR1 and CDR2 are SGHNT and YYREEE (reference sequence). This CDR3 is CASSPFGEIDTQYF. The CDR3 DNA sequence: TGTGCCAGCAGCCCCTTTGGTGAAATAGATACGCAGTATTTT.

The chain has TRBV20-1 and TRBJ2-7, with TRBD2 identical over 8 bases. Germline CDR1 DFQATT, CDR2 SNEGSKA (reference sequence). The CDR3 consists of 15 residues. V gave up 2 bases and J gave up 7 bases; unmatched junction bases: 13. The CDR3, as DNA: TGCAGTGCTAGACCGGGCCCGCCTTCGGGGGGGGAGCAGTACTTC. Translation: CSARPGPPSGGEQYF.

The CDR3 protein is CASSLGPIMSNQPQHF. DNA for the CDR3: TGTGCCAGCAGCTTGGGGCCGATTATGAGCAATCAGCCCCAGCATTTT. The chain recombines TRBV5-5 with TRBJ1-5, with no clear D. The V gene lost 0 bases and the J gene lost 1 base, with 11 bases spanning the gap. CDR3 length: 16 residues. Germline V lookup: CDR1 SGHKS, CDR2 YYEKEE (reference sequence).

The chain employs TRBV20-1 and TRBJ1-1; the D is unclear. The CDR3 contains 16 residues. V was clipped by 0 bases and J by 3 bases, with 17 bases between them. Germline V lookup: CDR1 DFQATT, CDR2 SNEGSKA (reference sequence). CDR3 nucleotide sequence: TGCAGTGCTAGAGATCGTTTAACCAGTACCTACACTGAAGCTTTCTTT. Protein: CSARDRLTSTYTEAFF.

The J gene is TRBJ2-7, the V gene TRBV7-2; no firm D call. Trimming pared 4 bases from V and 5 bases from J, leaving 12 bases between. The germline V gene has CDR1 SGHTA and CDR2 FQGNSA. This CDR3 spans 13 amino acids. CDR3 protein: CASSSQPINEQYF. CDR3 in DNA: TGTGCCAGCAGCTCCCAGCCCATCAACGAGCAGTACTTC.

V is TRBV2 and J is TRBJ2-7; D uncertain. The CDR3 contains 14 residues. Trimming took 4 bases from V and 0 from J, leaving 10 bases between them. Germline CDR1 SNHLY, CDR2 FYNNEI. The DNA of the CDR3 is TGTGCCAGCAGTGTGCAACCGAGCTCCTACGAGCAGTACTTC. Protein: CASSVQPSSYEQYF.

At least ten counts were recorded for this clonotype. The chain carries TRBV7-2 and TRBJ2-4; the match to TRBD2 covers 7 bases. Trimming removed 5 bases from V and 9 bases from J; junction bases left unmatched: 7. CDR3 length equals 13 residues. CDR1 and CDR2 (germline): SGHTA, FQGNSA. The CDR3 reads CASSPSQRGIQYF. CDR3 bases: TGTGCCAGCAGCCCTTCTCAGCGGGGCATTCAGTACTTC.

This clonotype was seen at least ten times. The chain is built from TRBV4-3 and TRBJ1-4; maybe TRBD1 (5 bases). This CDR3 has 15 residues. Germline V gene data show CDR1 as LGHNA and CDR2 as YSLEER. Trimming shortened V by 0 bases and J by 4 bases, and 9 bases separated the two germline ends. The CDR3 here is CASSQDWDRNEKLFF. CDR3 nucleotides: TGCGCCAGCAGCCAAGATTGGGACCGTAATGAAAAACTGTTTTTT.

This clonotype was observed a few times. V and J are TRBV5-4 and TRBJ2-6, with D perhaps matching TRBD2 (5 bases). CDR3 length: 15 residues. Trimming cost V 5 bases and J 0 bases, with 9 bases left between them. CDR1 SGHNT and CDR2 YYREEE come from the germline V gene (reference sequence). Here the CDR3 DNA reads TGTGCCAGCAGACCCGGGAACTCTGGGGCCAACGTCCTGACTTTC. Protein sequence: CASRPGNSGANVLTF.

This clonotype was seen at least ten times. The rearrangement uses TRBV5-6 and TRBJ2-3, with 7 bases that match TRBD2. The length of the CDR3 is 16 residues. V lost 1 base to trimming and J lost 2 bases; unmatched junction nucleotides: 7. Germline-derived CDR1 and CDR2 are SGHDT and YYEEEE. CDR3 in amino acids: CASSLLGTTATDTQYF. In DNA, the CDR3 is TGTGCCAGCAGCTTGTTAGGGACTACCGCCACAGATACGCAGTATTTT. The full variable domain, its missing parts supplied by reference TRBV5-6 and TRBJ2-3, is DAGVTQSPTHLIKTRGQQVTLRCSPKSGHDTVSWYQQALGQGPQFIFQYYEEEERQRGNFPDRFSGHQFPNYSSELNVNALLLGDSALYLCASSLLGTTATDTQYFGPGTRLTVL.

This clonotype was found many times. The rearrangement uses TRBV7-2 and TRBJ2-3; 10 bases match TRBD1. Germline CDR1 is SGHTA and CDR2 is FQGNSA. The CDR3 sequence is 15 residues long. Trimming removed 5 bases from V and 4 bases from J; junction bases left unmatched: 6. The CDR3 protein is CASSARTGGSDTQYF. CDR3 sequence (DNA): TGTGCCAGCAGCGCCCGGACAGGGGGGTCAGATACGCAGTATTTT.

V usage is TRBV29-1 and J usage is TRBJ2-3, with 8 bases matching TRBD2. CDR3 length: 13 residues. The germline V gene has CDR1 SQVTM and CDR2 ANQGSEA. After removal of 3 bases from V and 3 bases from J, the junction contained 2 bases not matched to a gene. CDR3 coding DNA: TGCAGCGTTGATCAGCGGGGGACAGATACGCAGTATTTT. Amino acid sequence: CSVDQRGTDTQYF.

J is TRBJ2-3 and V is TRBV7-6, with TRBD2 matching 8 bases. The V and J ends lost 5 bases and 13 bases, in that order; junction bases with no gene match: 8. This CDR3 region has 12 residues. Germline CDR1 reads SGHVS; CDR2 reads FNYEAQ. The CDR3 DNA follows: TGTGCCAGCAGCCTACGAGGGACTAGGAAGTATTTT. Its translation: CASSLRGTRKYF.

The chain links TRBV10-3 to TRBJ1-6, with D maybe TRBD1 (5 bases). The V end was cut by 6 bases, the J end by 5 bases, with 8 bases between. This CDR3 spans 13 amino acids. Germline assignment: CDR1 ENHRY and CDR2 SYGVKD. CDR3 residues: CAIRLTDNSPLHF. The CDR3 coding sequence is TGTGCCATCAGGCTGACAGATAATTCACCCCTCCACTTT.

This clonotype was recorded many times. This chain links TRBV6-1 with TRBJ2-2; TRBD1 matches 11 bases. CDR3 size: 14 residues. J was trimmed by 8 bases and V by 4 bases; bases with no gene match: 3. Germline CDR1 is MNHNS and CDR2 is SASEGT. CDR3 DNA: TGTGCCAGCAGTGGGACAGGGGGCAGGGGGGAGCTGTTTTTT. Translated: CASSGTGGRGELFF.

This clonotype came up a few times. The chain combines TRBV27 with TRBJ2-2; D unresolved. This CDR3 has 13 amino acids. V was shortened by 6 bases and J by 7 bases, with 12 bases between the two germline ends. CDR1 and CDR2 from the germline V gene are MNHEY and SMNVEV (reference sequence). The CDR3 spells CASSPRFVGELFF. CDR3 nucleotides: TGTGCCAGCAGCCCCCGATTCGTCGGGGAGCTGTTTTTT.

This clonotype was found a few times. The CDR3 region is CAWGRRRYEQYF. CDR3 DNA: TGTGCCTGGGGCCGGAGGAGGTACGAGCAGTACTTC. The V call is TRBV30, the J call TRBJ2-7, with D possibly matching TRBD2 (5 bases). Trimming shortened V by 5 bases and J by 4 bases, and 12 bases separated the two germline ends. CDR3 length: 12 residues. Per the germline V gene, CDR1 is GTSNPN and CDR2 is SVGIG (reference sequence).

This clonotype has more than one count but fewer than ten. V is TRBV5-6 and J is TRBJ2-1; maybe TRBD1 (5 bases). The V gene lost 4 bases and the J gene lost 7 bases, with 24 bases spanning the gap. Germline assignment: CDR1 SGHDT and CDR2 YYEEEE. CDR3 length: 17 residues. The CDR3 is CASSPLLQGRGRNEQFF. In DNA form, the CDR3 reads TGTGCCAGCAGCCCCCTTTTGCAGGGTAGGGGTCGGAATGAGCAGTTCTTC. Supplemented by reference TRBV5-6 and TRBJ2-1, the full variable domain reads DAGVTQSPTHLIKTRGQQVTLRCSPKSGHDTVSWYQQALGQGPQFIFQYYEEEERQRGNFPDRFSGHQFPNYSSELNVNALLLGDSALYLCASSPLLQGRGRNEQFFGPGTRLTVL.

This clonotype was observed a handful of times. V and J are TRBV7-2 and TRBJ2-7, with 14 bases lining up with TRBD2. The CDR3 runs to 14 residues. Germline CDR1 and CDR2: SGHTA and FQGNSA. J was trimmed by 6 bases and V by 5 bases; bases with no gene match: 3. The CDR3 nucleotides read TGTGCCAGCAGCGCGGGACTAGCGGGGGTCGAGCAGTACTTC. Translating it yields CASSAGLAGVEQYF.

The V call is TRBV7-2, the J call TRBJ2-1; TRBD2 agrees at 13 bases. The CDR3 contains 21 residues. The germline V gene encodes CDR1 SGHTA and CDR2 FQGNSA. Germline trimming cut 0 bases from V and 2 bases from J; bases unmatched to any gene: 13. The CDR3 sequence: CASSLAARGTSGISPYNEQFF. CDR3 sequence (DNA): TGTGCCAGCAGCTTAGCCGCTCGAGGGACTAGCGGGATTAGTCCCTACAATGAGCAGTTCTTC. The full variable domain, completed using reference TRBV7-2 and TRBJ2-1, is GAGVSQSPSNKVTEKGKDVELRCDPISGHTALYWYRQSLGQGLEFLIYFQGNSAPDKSGLPSDRFSAERTGGSVSTLTIQRTQQEDSAVYLCASSLAARGTSGISPYNEQFFGPGTRLTVL.

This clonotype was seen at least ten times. As DNA, the CDR3 is TGTGCCAGCAGTTACTCGAAGTATCTCGGCGGCCCCTCTGGAAACACCATATATTTT. Residues: CASSYSKYLGGPSGNTIYF. The V gene is TRBV6-5, the J gene TRBJ1-3; no reliable D call. The germline V gene has CDR1 MNHEY and CDR2 SVGAGI. The germline V and J ends were trimmed by 0 bases and 0 bases, with 18 bases remaining between them. The CDR3 sequence is 19 residues long.

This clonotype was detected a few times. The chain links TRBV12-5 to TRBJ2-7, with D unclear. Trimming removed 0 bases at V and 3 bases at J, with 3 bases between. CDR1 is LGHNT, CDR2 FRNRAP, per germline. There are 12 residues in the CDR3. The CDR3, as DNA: TGTGCTAGTGGTTTGGTAGTCTACGAGCAGTACTTC. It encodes CASGLVVYEQYF.

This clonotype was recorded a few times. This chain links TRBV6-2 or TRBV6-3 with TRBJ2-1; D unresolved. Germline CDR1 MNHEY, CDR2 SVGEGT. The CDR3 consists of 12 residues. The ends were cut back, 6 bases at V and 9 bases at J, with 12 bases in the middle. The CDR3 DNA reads TGTGCCAGCAGCCACCTAGATCTTGAGCAGTTCTTC. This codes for CASSHLDLEQFF.

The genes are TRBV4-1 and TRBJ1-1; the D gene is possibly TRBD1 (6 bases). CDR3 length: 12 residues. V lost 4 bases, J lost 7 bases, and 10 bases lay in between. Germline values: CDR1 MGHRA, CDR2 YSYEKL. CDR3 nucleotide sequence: TGCGCCAGCAGCCCGGGACAACTTGAAGCTTTCTTT. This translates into CASSPGQLEAFF.